This T cell receptor beta chain is drawn from a study of T cells after yellow fever vaccination. Study background: The SMART-Seq v4 Ultra Low Input method served to prepare the low-cell-number fractions.

Making TCR cDNA involved 5'RACE template switching, which added UMIs and a universal primer site. TCRdb called the 5' RACE reads again in MiXCR, with one record for every CDR3 protein. The sample lists about 230,000 distinct CDR3 sequences, around 6.7% occurring once. Regarding the study as a whole: Clones from primary vaccination mostly reappeared after the booster (roughly 97% CD4, under 90% CD8). When the response was secondary, it was weaker but reached its peak faster, day 5 versus 15.

The CDR3 extends over 14 amino acids. From germline, CDR1 is SGHRS and CDR2 YFSETQ. A word on this clonotype: Its specificity is not known. This may arise from a read error, as a much more abundant clone is one base away.

The TCR comes from a man aged 30-40 years who received the YFV17D yellow fever vaccine. V is TRBV5-1 and J is TRBJ2-1, with D possibly being TRBD2 (5 bases). Sample: CD4+ T cells sorted from PBMCs, taken on the day of the yellow fever booster vaccination. DNA for the CDR3: TGCGCCAGCAGCTTGGAGCGGACCTACAATGAGCAGATCTTC. Residues: CASSLERTYNEQIF. Supplemented by reference TRBV5-1 and TRBJ2-1, the full variable domain reads KAGVTQTPRYLIKTRGQQVTLSCSPISGHRSVSWYQQTPGQGLQFLFEYFSETQRNKGNFPGRFSGRQFSNSRSEMNVSTLELGDSALYLCASSLERTYNEQIFGPGTRLTVL.